The 5 T cell receptor beta chains reported below all come from one sample, sequenced in a study of blood T cell repertoires in COVID-19. Sequencing used immunoSEQ multiplex PCR; TCRdb keeps in-frame clones, though not all of them. Of tens of thousands of clones in the sample, around four fifths are singletons; the top ten hold 3% to 3.5%. The sample taken for sequencing was peripheral blood. Receptors originate from a man between 45 and 60 years old with acute or convalescent COVID-19.

The chain carries TRBV5-1 and TRBJ2-5, with D maybe TRBD1 (6 bases). CDR1 is SGHRS, CDR2 YFSETQ, per germline. The V and J ends lost 0 bases and 1 base respectively, with 7 bases between them. The CDR3 runs to 14 residues. The CDR3 bases are TGCGCCAGCAGCTTGGGCAGGGGCCAAGAGACCCAGTACTTC. Translated, it gives CASSLGRGQETQYF.

The chain is built from TRBV6-1 and TRBJ2-7; no definite D call. Germline V CDR1 and CDR2: MNHNS, SASEGT. The CDR3 is 14 amino acids. Trimming left V 1 base short and J 6 bases short, with 13 bases between. The CDR3 region is CASSEGWQRGEQYF. The CDR3 coding sequence is TGTGCCAGCAGTGAAGGATGGCAGCGAGGCGAGCAGTACTTC.

The J gene is TRBJ2-7, the V gene TRBV6-5, with TRBD1 matching over 11 bases. CDR1 is MNHEY and CDR2 is SVGAGI in the germline V gene. The ends lost 6 bases at V and 3 bases at J; junction bases unmatched: 4. CDR3 length: 14 residues. CDR3 DNA: TGTGCCAGCAGGGAGGGACAGGGGGGCTACGAGCAGTACTTC. It yields the protein CASREGQGGYEQYF.

The gene calls are TRBV19 and TRBJ2-3, with 13 bases that match TRBD2. Per germline, CDR1 LNHDA and CDR2 SQIVND (reference sequence). CDR3 length: 16 amino acids. The junction had 4 bases not matched to a gene; V was cut back by 4 bases and J by 3 bases. CDR3 sequence: CASSTRTSGRTDTQYF. CDR3 coding DNA: TGTGCCAGTAGTACTCGGACTAGCGGGAGAACAGATACGCAGTATTTT. The variable domain in full, with the rest retrieved from reference TRBV19 and TRBJ2-3, is DGGITQSPKYLFRKEGQNVTLSCEQNLNHDAMYWYRQDPGQGLRLIYYSQIVNDFQKGDIAEGYSVSREKKESFPLTVTSAQKNPTAFYLCASSTRTSGRTDTQYFGPGTRLTVL.

J is TRBJ2-3 and V is TRBV7-2; TRBD1 aligns across 8 bases. The ends lost 5 bases at V and 4 bases at J; junction bases unmatched: 5. CDR3 length equals 14 residues. CDR1 is SGHTA, CDR2 FQGNSA, per germline. DNA for the CDR3: TGTGCCAGCAGCCTCTCGGACAGGGCAGATACGCAGTATTTT. Residues: CASSLSDRADTQYF.